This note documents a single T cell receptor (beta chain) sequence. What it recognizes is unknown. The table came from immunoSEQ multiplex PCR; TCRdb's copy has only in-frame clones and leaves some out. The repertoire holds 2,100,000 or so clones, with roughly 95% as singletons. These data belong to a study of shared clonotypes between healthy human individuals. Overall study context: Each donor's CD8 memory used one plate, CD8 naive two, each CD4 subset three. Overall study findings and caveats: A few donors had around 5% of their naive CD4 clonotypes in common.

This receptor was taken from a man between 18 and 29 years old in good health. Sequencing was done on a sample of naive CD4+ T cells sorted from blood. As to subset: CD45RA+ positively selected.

The CDR3 region has the DNA TGTGCCAGCAGCTTATCTCTTATCGCAGGGGGCGTAGGGGAAAAACTGTTTTTT. Translated, it gives CASSLSLIAGGVGEKLFF. This rearrangement joins TRBV7-9 to TRBJ1-4; 8 bases align to TRBD1. V was pared by 2 bases and J by 8 bases, with 16 bases of the junction left unmatched. The CDR3 is 18 residues long. The germline gives CDR1 SEHNR, CDR2 FQNEAQ (reference sequence). Filled out from reference TRBV7-9 and TRBJ1-4, the complete variable domain reads DTGVSQNPRHKITKRGQNVTFRCDPISEHNRLYWYRQTLGQGPEFLTYFQNEAQLEKSRLLSDRFSAERPKGSFSTLEIQRTEQGDSAMYLCASSLSLIAGGVGEKLFFGSGTQLSVL.